This T cell receptor beta chain was identified during a study of cytomegalovirus exposure and HLA in healthy donors. On this clone itself: Its antigen is still unknown.

The PCR used 60 Vbeta and 13 Jbeta primers. TCRdb's table, derived via immunoSEQ multiplex PCR, lists solely in-frame clones and lacks some. The sample data list some 110,000 clones. Study observations and caveats: Excluded were some V segments that proved indistinguishable, including TRBV6-2 and TRBV6-3.

The CDR3 loop spans 14 amino acids. CDR1 MNHEY and CDR2 SVGAGI come from the germline V gene. J lost 2 bases, V lost 1 base, and 2 bases had no gene match. The sequence came from a man younger than 40 in good health and CMV-seronegative. Sequenced sample: PBMCs. The chain carries TRBV6-5 and TRBJ2-7; 7 bases map to TRBD1. The CDR3 reads CASSYWDSPYEQYF. The CDR3 DNA reads as TGTGCCAGCAGTTACTGGGACAGTCCCTACGAGCAGTACTTC.